The rows below give T cell receptor beta chains drawn from one sample of a study of T cell responses to AZD1222 COVID-19 vaccine. Assay: immunoSEQ multiplex PCR; the TCRdb copy retains only in-frame clones and omits some. This sample has about 150,000 clones, with under 95% found just once. The material sequenced was peripheral blood, taken 28 days after the second AZD1222 dose. Receptors were obtained from an adult who received the AZD1222 COVID-19 vaccine. The CDR3 runs from the conserved cysteine through the conserved F or W. The order of the fields is D gene, clone size, J gene, V gene, CDR3 protein, CDR3 DNA. A D gene is named only where the DNA matches it firmly. Size values are once, few and many counts, or a class for expanded clones, and some rows have none.

D gene: -; clone size: -; J gene: TRBJ2-7; V gene: TRBV11-2; CDR3 protein: CASSLTRSFSGEQYF; CDR3 DNA: TGTGCCAGCAGCTTAACGAGGTCCTTTAGTGGAGAGCAGTACTTC
D gene: TRBD2; clone size: -; J gene: TRBJ2-7; V gene: TRBV7-9; CDR3 protein: CASSSTGGAAGVYEQYF; CDR3 DNA: TGTGCCAGCAGCTCCACTGGAGGGGCAGCGGGAGTATACGAGCAGTACTTC
D gene: TRBD1; clone size: -; J gene: TRBJ2-1; V gene: TRBV7-2; CDR3 protein: CASSTDRDPWGNEQFF; CDR3 DNA: TGTGCCAGCAGCACTGACAGGGATCCCTGGGGCAATGAGCAGTTCTTC
D gene: -; clone size: -; J gene: TRBJ1-1; V gene: TRBV6-4; CDR3 protein: CASSVTSGGAEAFF; CDR3 DNA: TGTGCCAGCAGTGTAACAAGTGGTGGTGCTGAAGCTTTCTTT
D gene: -; clone size: -; J gene: TRBJ2-1; V gene: TRBV27; CDR3 protein: CASSLPTGPVPYNEQFF; CDR3 DNA: TGTGCCAGCAGTTTACCAACTGGTCCTGTTCCCTACAATGAGCAGTTCTTC
D gene: -; clone size: -; J gene: TRBJ2-7; V gene: TRBV7-2; CDR3 protein: CASSLGGDYEQYF; CDR3 DNA: TGTGCCAGCAGCTTAGGGGGGGACTACGAGCAGTACTTC
D gene: -; clone size: -; J gene: TRBJ1-6; V gene: TRBV4-3; CDR3 protein: CASSQGARNRSPLHF; CDR3 DNA: TGCGCCAGCAGCCAAGGGGCGCGAAATAGGTCACCCCTCCACTTT
D gene: -; clone size: -; J gene: TRBJ2-3; V gene: TRBV19; CDR3 protein: CASRPPAREADTQYF; CDR3 DNA: TGTGCCAGTAGACCCCCAGCCCGGGAAGCAGATACGCAGTATTTT
D gene: -; clone size: -; J gene: TRBJ2-3; V gene: TRBV7-5; CDR3 protein: CVRSLDCTDTQYF; CDR3 DNA: TGTGTCAGAAGCTTAGACTGCACAGATACGCAGTATTTT
D gene: -; clone size: few; J gene: TRBJ2-1; V gene: TRBV5-1; CDR3 protein: CASSLDGGQGGEQFF; CDR3 DNA: TGCGCCAGCAGCTTGGATGGGGGGCAGGGAGGTGAGCAGTTCTTC
D gene: TRBD2; clone size: -; J gene: TRBJ2-1; V gene: TRBV7-3; CDR3 protein: CASSTPSSGSSYNEQFF; CDR3 DNA: TGTGCCAGCAGCACCCCCTCTAGCGGGAGCTCCTACAATGAGCAGTTCTTC
D gene: -; clone size: few; J gene: TRBJ2-7; V gene: TRBV18; CDR3 protein: CASSPVEGVYEQYF; CDR3 DNA: TGTGCCAGCTCACCGGTTGAAGGGGTTTACGAGCAGTACTTC
D gene: -; clone size: -; J gene: TRBJ1-5; V gene: TRBV7-9; CDR3 protein: CASSRAGTSDQPQHF; CDR3 DNA: TGTGCCAGCAGTCGTGCCGGGACATCAGATCAGCCCCAGCATTTT
D gene: TRBD2; clone size: -; J gene: TRBJ2-3; V gene: TRBV24-1; CDR3 protein: CATSEWAPTSGRDTQYF; CDR3 DNA: TGTGCCACCAGTGAGTGGGCCCCGACTAGCGGGAGAGATACGCAGTATTTT
D gene: TRBD1; clone size: -; J gene: TRBJ2-1; V gene: TRBV10-2; CDR3 protein: CASSPRTGTYNEQFF; CDR3 DNA: TGCGCCAGCAGTCCCAGGACAGGGACCTACAATGAGCAGTTCTTC
D gene: TRBD2; clone size: -; J gene: TRBJ2-2; V gene: TRBV9; CDR3 protein: CASSGPGLSGSLAGELFF; CDR3 DNA: TGTGCCAGCAGCGGACCCGGGCTGAGCGGGAGCCTTGCCGGGGAGCTGTTTTTT
D gene: TRBD1; clone size: -; J gene: TRBJ1-4; V gene: TRBV7-2; CDR3 protein: CASSRARDRGSSRNEKLFF; CDR3 DNA: TGTGCCAGCAGCCGCGCGCGGGACAGGGGGTCCTCGAGAAATGAAAAACTGTTTTTT
D gene: -; clone size: -; J gene: TRBJ1-5; V gene: TRBV19; CDR3 protein: CASTGYGQPQHF; CDR3 DNA: TGTGCCAGTACAGGGTATGGGCAGCCCCAGCATTTT
D gene: TRBD1; clone size: -; J gene: TRBJ2-2; V gene: TRBV11-3; CDR3 protein: CASSPRTGPTGELFF; CDR3 DNA: TGTGCCAGCAGCCCAAGGACAGGGCCCACCGGGGAGCTGTTTTTT
D gene: -; clone size: -; J gene: TRBJ2-5; V gene: TRBV5-1; CDR3 protein: CASSLGAVQETQYF; CDR3 DNA: TGCGCCAGCAGCTTGGGGGCAGTCCAAGAGACCCAGTACTTC
D gene: -; clone size: -; J gene: TRBJ2-7; V gene: TRBV18; CDR3 protein: CASSVGGYEQYF; CDR3 DNA: TGTGCCAGCTCCGTCGGGGGCTACGAGCAGTACTTC
D gene: -; clone size: -; J gene: TRBJ1-1; V gene: TRBV18; CDR3 protein: CASSPTGPRNTEAFF; CDR3 DNA: TGTGCCAGCTCACCAACGGGACCCCGGAACACTGAAGCTTTCTTT
D gene: -; clone size: once; J gene: TRBJ1-1; V gene: TRBV20-1; CDR3 protein: CSASANTEAFF; CDR3 DNA: TGCAGTGCTAGCGCGAACACTGAAGCTTTCTTT
D gene: -; clone size: -; J gene: TRBJ2-1; V gene: TRBV5-4; CDR3 protein: CASSLVGGPEQFF; CDR3 DNA: TGTGCCAGCAGCTTGGTGGGGGGACCGGAGCAGTTCTTC
D gene: -; clone size: -; J gene: TRBJ2-6; V gene: TRBV27; CDR3 protein: CASRDFGAGFSGANVLTF; CDR3 DNA: TGTGCCAGCAGAGATTTCGGGGCAGGCTTCTCTGGGGCCAACGTCCTGACTTTC
D gene: TRBD2; clone size: -; J gene: TRBJ2-5; V gene: TRBV9; CDR3 protein: CASSPRTSGSRETQYF; CDR3 DNA: TGTGCCAGCAGCCCTCGGACTAGCGGGAGTCGGGAGACCCAGTACTTC
D gene: -; clone size: -; J gene: TRBJ2-1; V gene: TRBV11-3; CDR3 protein: CASSPGPGNEQFF; CDR3 DNA: TGTGCCAGCAGCCCGGGCCCGGGAAATGAGCAGTTCTTC
D gene: -; clone size: -; J gene: TRBJ2-7; V gene: TRBV18; CDR3 protein: CASSQGSDYEQYF; CDR3 DNA: TGTGCCAGCTCACAAGGCTCCGACTACGAGCAGTACTTC
D gene: -; clone size: -; J gene: TRBJ1-6; V gene: TRBV4-1; CDR3 protein: CASSQAQGRDSPLHF; CDR3 DNA: TGCGCCAGCAGCCAAGCACAGGGTAGGGATTCACCCCTCCACTTT
D gene: -; clone size: -; J gene: TRBJ2-5; V gene: TRBV19; CDR3 protein: CASSIDSWLRETQYF; CDR3 DNA: TGTGCCAGTAGTATTGACAGTTGGTTAAGGGAGACCCAGTACTTC
D gene: -; clone size: -; J gene: TRBJ1-3; V gene: TRBV30; CDR3 protein: CAWKHSGNTIYF; CDR3 DNA: TGTGCCTGGAAGCACTCTGGAAACACCATATATTTT
D gene: -; clone size: -; J gene: TRBJ2-1; V gene: TRBV20-1; CDR3 protein: CSARVNEQFF; CDR3 DNA: TGCAGTGCTAGAGTGAATGAGCAGTTCTTC
D gene: -; clone size: -; J gene: TRBJ2-3; V gene: TRBV19; CDR3 protein: CASSSRTVNTQYF; CDR3 DNA: TGTGCCAGTAGTAGTCGGACAGTTAATACGCAGTATTTT
D gene: TRBD2; clone size: -; J gene: TRBJ2-1; V gene: TRBV28; CDR3 protein: CASRLGSGVRHEQFF; CDR3 DNA: TGTGCCAGCAGGCTAGGGAGCGGGGTCCGCCATGAGCAGTTCTTC
D gene: TRBD1; clone size: -; J gene: TRBJ2-7; V gene: TRBV3-1/TRBV3-2; CDR3 protein: CASSQDRVFYEQYF; CDR3 DNA: TGTGCCAGCAGCCAGGACAGGGTCTTCTACGAGCAGTACTTC
D gene: -; clone size: -; J gene: TRBJ1-2; V gene: TRBV19; CDR3 protein: CASSITGSNYGYTF; CDR3 DNA: TGTGCCAGTAGTATAACGGGGAGCAACTATGGCTACACCTTC
D gene: -; clone size: -; J gene: TRBJ2-2; V gene: TRBV7-3; CDR3 protein: CASSSAPGELFF; CDR3 DNA: TGTGCCAGCAGCTCGGCGCCCGGGGAGCTGTTTTTT
D gene: -; clone size: -; J gene: TRBJ1-1; V gene: TRBV7-2; CDR3 protein: CASSSYQGPEAFF; CDR3 DNA: TGTGCCAGCAGCTCATACCAGGGCCCTGAAGCTTTCTTT
D gene: TRBD2; clone size: -; J gene: TRBJ2-1; V gene: TRBV18; CDR3 protein: CASSGSGLAGGHEQFF; CDR3 DNA: TGTGCCAGCTCAGGATCGGGACTAGCGGGAGGACATGAGCAGTTCTTC
D gene: TRBD1; clone size: -; J gene: TRBJ2-2; V gene: TRBV5-1; CDR3 protein: CASSEQGANTGELFF; CDR3 DNA: TGCGCCAGCAGCGAACAGGGGGCGAACACCGGGGAGCTGTTTTTT
D gene: TRBD1; clone size: -; J gene: TRBJ1-1; V gene: TRBV30; CDR3 protein: CAWKGGENMNTEAFF; CDR3 DNA: TGTGCCTGGAAAGGGGGCGAAAACATGAACACTGAAGCTTTCTTT
D gene: -; clone size: -; J gene: TRBJ2-7; V gene: TRBV10-3; CDR3 protein: CATWFGEFSYEQYF; CDR3 DNA: TGTGCCACCTGGTTTGGGGAGTTTTCCTACGAGCAGTACTTC
D gene: -; clone size: -; J gene: TRBJ2-7; V gene: TRBV5-8; CDR3 protein: CASSSHGTLYEQYF; CDR3 DNA: TGTGCCAGCAGCTCCCACGGGACTCTATACGAGCAGTACTTC
D gene: TRBD2; clone size: -; J gene: TRBJ2-7; V gene: TRBV19; CDR3 protein: CASSIGIAGGNTYEQYF; CDR3 DNA: TGTGCCAGTAGTATAGGGATAGCGGGAGGGAACACCTACGAGCAGTACTTC
D gene: TRBD1; clone size: -; J gene: TRBJ1-2; V gene: TRBV9; CDR3 protein: CASSGGQGAGGYTF; CDR3 DNA: TGTGCCAGCAGCGGCGGACAGGGGGCCGGTGGCTACACCTTC
D gene: -; clone size: -; J gene: TRBJ1-3; V gene: TRBV30; CDR3 protein: CAWSVVSGNTIYF; CDR3 DNA: TGTGCCTGGAGTGTGGTCTCTGGAAACACCATATATTTT
D gene: -; clone size: -; J gene: TRBJ1-3; V gene: TRBV7-9; CDR3 protein: CAWEWGSGNTIYF; CDR3 DNA: TGTGCCTGGGAATGGGGATCTGGAAACACCATATATTTT
D gene: TRBD1; clone size: -; J gene: TRBJ2-7; V gene: TRBV7-2; CDR3 protein: CASSVGQPYEQYF; CDR3 DNA: TGTGCCAGCAGCGTGGGACAGCCCTACGAGCAGTACTTC
D gene: -; clone size: -; J gene: TRBJ2-7; V gene: TRBV7-2; CDR3 protein: CASSPSSGRISYEQYF; CDR3 DNA: TGTGCCAGCAGCCCATCTTCCGGACGGATCTCCTACGAGCAGTACTTC
D gene: -; clone size: once; J gene: TRBJ2-7; V gene: TRBV5-4; CDR3 protein: CASSFSANEQYF; CDR3 DNA: TGTGCCAGCAGCTTTAGCGCCAACGAGCAGTACTTC
D gene: -; clone size: -; J gene: TRBJ2-7; V gene: TRBV7-2; CDR3 protein: CASSLTRQLSEQYF; CDR3 DNA: TGTGCCAGCAGCTTAACCCGGCAATTGTCCGAGCAGTACTTC
D gene: TRBD1; clone size: -; J gene: TRBJ1-6; V gene: TRBV3-1/TRBV3-2; CDR3 protein: CASSQGTGSYSPLHF; CDR3 DNA: TGTGCCAGCAGCCAAGGGACAGGGTCCTATTCACCCCTCCACTTT